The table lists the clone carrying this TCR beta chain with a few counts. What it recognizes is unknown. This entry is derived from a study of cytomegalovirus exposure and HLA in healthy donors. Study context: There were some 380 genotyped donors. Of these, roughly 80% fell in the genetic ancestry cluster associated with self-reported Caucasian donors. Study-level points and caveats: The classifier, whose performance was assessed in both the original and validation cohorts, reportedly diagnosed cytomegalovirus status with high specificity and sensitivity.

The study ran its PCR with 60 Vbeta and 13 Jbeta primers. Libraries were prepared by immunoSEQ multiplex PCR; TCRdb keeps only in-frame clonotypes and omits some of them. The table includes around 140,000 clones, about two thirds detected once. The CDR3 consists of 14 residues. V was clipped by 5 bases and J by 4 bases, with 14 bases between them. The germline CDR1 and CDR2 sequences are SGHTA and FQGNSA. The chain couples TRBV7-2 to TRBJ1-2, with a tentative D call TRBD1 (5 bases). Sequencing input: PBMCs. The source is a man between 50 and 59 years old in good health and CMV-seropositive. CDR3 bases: TGTGCCAGCAGCCAATGGGAGGGGAGCTATGGCTACACCTTC. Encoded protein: CASSQWEGSYGYTF. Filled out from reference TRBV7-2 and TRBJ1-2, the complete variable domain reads GAGVSQSPSNKVTEKGKDVELRCDPISGHTALYWYRQSLGQGLEFLIYFQGNSAPDKSGLPSDRFSAERTGGSVSTLTIQRTQQEDSAVYLCASSQWEGSYGYTFGSGTRLTVV.